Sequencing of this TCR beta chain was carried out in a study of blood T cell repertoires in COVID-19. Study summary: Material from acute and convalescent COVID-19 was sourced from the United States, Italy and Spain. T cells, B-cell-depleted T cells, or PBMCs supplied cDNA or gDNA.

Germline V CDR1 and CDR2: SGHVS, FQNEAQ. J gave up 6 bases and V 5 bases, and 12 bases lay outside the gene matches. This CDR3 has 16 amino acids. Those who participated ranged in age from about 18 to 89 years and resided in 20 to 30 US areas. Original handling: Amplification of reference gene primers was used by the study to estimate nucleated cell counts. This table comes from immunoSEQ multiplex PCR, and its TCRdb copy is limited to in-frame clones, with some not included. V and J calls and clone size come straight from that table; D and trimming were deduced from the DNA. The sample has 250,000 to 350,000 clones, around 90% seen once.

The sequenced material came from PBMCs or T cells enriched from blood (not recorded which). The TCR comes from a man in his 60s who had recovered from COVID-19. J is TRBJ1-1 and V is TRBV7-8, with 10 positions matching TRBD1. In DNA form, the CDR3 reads TGTGCCAGCAGCGCCCGAGGGGGACAGGGGTTCCCTGAAGCTTTCTTT. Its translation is CASSARGGQGFPEAFF.